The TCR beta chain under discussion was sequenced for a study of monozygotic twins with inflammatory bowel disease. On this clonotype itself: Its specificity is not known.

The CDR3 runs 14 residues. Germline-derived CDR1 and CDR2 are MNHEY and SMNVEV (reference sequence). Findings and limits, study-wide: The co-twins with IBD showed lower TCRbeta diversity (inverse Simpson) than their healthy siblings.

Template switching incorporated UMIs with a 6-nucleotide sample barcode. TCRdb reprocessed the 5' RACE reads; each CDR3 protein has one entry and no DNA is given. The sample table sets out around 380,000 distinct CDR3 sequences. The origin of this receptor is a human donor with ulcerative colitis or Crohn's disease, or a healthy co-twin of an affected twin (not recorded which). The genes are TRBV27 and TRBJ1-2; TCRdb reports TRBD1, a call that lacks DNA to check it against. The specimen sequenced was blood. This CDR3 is CASTPSGGAGGYTF.